This is a list of T cell receptor beta chains from one sample in a study of cytomegalovirus exposure and HLA in healthy donors. Assay: immunoSEQ multiplex PCR; the TCRdb copy retains only in-frame clones and omits some. The sample carries about 140,000 clones, around 84% recorded once. Input material: PBMCs. Receptors originate from a man in his fifties or sixties in good health and CMV-seronegative. The CDR3 runs from the conserved cysteine through the conserved F or W. The D gene is left open where the match is weak. Clone size is not always given. Where it is, it says once, few, many or a class for expanded clones.

.	TRBV25-1	TRBJ1-5	.	CASRDVGTGGLGNQPQHF	TGTGCCAGCAGGGACGTTGGGACGGGGGGGCTAGGAAATCAGCCCCAGCATTTT
.	TRBV19	TRBJ2-3	few	CASKPYLGTDTQYF	TGTGCCAGTAAGCCCTATCTAGGCACAGATACGCAGTATTTT
.	TRBV14	TRBJ2-5	.	CASSQMAVETQYF	TGTGCCAGCAGCCAAATGGCAGTGGAGACCCAGTACTTC
.	TRBV7-2	TRBJ2-7	.	CASSSLYEQYF	TGTGCCAGCAGCTCCCTTTACGAGCAGTACTTC
.	TRBV21-1	TRBJ2-7	.	CASSLSVGDTTYEQYF	TGTGCCAGCAGCCTATCTGTGGGGGACACCACCTACGAGCAGTACTTC
.	TRBV29-1	TRBJ1-2	.	CSVGSPVGGNYGYTF	TGCAGCGTTGGATCGCCCGTAGGAGGTAACTATGGCTACACCTTC
.	TRBV21-1	TRBJ2-3	.	CASSKVQGANTDTQYF	TGTGCCAGCAGCAAAGTACAGGGGGCCAACACAGATACGCAGTATTTT
TRBD2	TRBV11-1	TRBJ2-3	.	CASSSGLAGVGDTQYF	TGTGCCAGCAGCTCGGGACTAGCGGGAGTTGGAGATACGCAGTATTTT
TRBD1	TRBV2	TRBJ1-1	.	CASSGTGRTEAFF	TGTGCCAGCAGCGGGACAGGGAGGACTGAAGCTTTCTTT
.	TRBV2	TRBJ1-5	.	CASGTSNQPQHF	TGTGCCAGCGGGACTTCCAATCAGCCCCAGCATTTT
TRBD1	TRBV9	TRBJ2-7	.	CASSHRPGTGSYEQYF	TGTGCCAGCAGCCATCGGCCGGGGACAGGGAGTTACGAGCAGTACTTC
TRBD2	TRBV5-1	TRBJ2-5	.	CASSLDFSGGKETQYF	TGCGCCAGCAGCTTGGATTTTAGCGGGGGGAAGGAGACCCAGTACTTC
.	TRBV10-3	TRBJ1-2	.	CAISEGAARGYTF	TGTGCCATCAGTGAGGGGGCAGCTAGAGGCTACACCTTC
.	TRBV28	TRBJ2-7	.	CASSLSALSYEQYF	TGTGCCAGCAGTTTAAGCGCTCTTTCTTACGAGCAGTACTTC
TRBD1	TRBV6-1	TRBJ1-1	.	CASSPAVGDSWAFF	TGTGCCAGCAGTCCAGCGGTGGGGGACAGTTGGGCTTTCTTT
TRBD2	TRBV28	TRBJ2-5	.	CASSFGGLRRQETQYF	TGTGCCAGCAGTTTTGGGGGACTAAGAAGGCAAGAGACCCAGTACTTC